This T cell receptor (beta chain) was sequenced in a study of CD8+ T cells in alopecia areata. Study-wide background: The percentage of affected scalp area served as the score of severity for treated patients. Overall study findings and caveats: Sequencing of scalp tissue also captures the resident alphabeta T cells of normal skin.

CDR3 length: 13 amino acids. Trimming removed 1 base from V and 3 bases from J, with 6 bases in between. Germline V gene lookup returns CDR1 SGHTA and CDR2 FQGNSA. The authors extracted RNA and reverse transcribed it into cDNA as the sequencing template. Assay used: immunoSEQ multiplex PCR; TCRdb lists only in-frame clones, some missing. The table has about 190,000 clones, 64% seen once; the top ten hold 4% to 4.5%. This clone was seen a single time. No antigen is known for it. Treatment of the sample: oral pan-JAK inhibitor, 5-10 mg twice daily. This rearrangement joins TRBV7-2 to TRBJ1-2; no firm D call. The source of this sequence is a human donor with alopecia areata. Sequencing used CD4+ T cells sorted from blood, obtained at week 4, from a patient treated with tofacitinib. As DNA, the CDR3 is TGTGCCAGCAGCTTAGAGGCACACTATGGCTACACCTTC. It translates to CASSLEAHYGYTF.